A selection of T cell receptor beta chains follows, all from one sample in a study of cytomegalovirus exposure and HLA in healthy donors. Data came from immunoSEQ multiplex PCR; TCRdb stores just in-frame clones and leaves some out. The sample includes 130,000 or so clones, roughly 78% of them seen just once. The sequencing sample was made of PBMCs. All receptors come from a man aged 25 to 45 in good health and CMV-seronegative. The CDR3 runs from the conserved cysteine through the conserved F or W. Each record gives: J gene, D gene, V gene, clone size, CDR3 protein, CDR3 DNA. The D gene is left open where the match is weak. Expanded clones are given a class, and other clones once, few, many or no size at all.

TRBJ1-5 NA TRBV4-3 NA CASSQVWEGQPQHF TGCGCCAGCAGCCAAGTGTGGGAGGGTCAGCCCCAGCATTTT
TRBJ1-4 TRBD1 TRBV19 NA CASSATTGPNEKLFF TGTGCCAGTAGCGCAACGACAGGGCCTAATGAAAAACTGTTTTTT
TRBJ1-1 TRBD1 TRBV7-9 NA CASSPGTGEAFF TGTGCCAGCAGCCCCGGGACAGGGGAAGCTTTCTTT
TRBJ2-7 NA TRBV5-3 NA CARSLYQGWEQYF TGTGCCAGAAGCTTGTATCAGGGTTGGGAGCAGTACTTC
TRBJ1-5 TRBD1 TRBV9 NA CASSPQDRAEAQHF TGTGCCAGCAGCCCACAGGACAGGGCTGAAGCCCAGCATTTT
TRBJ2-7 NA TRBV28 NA CASSPPSVYEQYF TGTGCCAGCAGCCCTCCTAGCGTCTACGAGCAGTACTTC
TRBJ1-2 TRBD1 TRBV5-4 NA CASSPDRDGYGYTF TGTGCCAGCAGTCCGGACAGGGACGGCTATGGCTACACCTTC
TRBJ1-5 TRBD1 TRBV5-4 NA CASSFTGTGDYSNQPQHF TGTGCCAGCAGCTTCACCGGGACAGGGGATTATAGCAATCAGCCCCAGCATTTT
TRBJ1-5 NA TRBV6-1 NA CASSQGGYSNQPQHF TGTGCCAGCAGTCAGGGAGGATATAGCAATCAGCCCCAGCATTTT
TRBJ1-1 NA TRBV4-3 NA CASSRSGAGTEAFF TGCGCCAGCAGCCGGTCAGGGGCGGGTACTGAAGCTTTCTTT
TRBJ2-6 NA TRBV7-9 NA CASSWRGPGANVLTF TGTGCCAGCAGCTGGAGGGGTCCTGGGGCCAACGTCCTGACTTTC
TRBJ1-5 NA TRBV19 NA CASSIVAGANQPQHF TGTGCCAGTAGTATAGTGGCGGGGGCGAATCAGCCCCAGCATTTT
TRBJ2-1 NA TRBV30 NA CAWDWGGNGQFF TGTGCCTGGGACTGGGGCGGGAATGGGCAGTTCTTC
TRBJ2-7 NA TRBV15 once CATSRDSGSLYEQYF TGTGCCACCAGCAGGGATTCAGGGTCACTTTACGAGCAGTACTTC
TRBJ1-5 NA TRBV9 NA CASSVGQGINQPQHF TGTGCCAGCAGCGTAGGGCAGGGCATCAATCAGCCCCAGCATTTT
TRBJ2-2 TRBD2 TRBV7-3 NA CASSLTREGPAGELFF TGTGCCAGCAGCTTAACGCGGGAGGGCCCAGCCGGGGAGCTGTTTTTT
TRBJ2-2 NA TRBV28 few CASSRTTENTGELFF TGTGCCAGCAGTCGTACGACAGAAAACACCGGGGAGCTGTTTTTT
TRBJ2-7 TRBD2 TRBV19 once CASRPGTSAYEQYF TGTGCCAGTAGGCCCGGGACTAGCGCCTACGAGCAGTACTTC
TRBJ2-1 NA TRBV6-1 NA CASSYRVRVTNEQFF TGTGCCAGCAGCTACAGGGTAAGGGTTACAAATGAGCAGTTCTTC
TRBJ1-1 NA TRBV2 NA CASSSATGWSEAFF TGTGCCAGCAGTTCAGCTACAGGGTGGTCTGAAGCTTTCTTT
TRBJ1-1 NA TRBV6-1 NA CASSERRGTEAFF TGTGCCAGCAGTGAACGAAGGGGTACTGAAGCTTTCTTT
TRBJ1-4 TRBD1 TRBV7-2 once CASSHQGGDEKLFF TGTGCCAGCAGCCACCAGGGGGGCGATGAAAAACTGTTTTTT
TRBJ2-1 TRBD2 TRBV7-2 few CASSARGLAGGNEQFF TGTGCCAGCAGCGCGAGGGGACTAGCGGGGGGAAATGAGCAGTTCTTC
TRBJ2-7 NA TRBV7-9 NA CASSLDRQAQPYEQYF TGTGCCAGCAGCTTAGACAGACAGGCCCAACCCTACGAGCAGTACTTC
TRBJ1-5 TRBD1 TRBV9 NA CASSETGDGQPQHF TGTGCCAGCAGCGAGACAGGGGACGGACAGCCCCAGCATTTT
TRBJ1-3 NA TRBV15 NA CATSGGLYSGNTIYF TGTGCCACCAGCGGGGGCCTCTATTCTGGAAACACCATATATTTT
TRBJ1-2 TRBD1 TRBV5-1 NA CASSSGQGAHGYTF TGCGCCAGCAGCTCCGGACAGGGGGCGCATGGCTACACCTTC
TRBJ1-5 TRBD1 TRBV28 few CASSRDRRAGQPQHF TGTGCCAGCAGTCGGGACAGGCGGGCGGGACAGCCCCAGCATTTT
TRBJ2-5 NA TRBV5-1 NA CASSLVTEETQYF TGCGCCAGCAGCTTGGTAACAGAAGAGACCCAGTACTTC
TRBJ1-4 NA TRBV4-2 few CASSYGAVEKLFF TGTGCCAGCAGCTATGGAGCAGTGGAAAAACTGTTTTTT
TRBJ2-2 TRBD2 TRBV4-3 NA CASSQVAGGLGGELFF TGCGCCAGCAGCCAAGTGGCGGGAGGGCTTGGCGGGGAGCTGTTTTTT
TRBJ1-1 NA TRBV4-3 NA CASSQYGPGLQDFSDTEAFF TGCGCCAGCAGCCAGTACGGACCGGGACTACAGGATTTTTCGGACACTGAAGCTTTCTTT
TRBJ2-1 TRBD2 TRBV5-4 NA CASSPGGAGSYNEQFF TGTGCCAGCAGTCCCGGGGGGGCCGGGTCCTACAATGAGCAGTTCTTC
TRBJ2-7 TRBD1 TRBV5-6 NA CASSLDRGEQYF TGTGCCAGCAGCCTTGACAGGGGCGAGCAGTACTTC
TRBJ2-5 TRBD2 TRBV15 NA CATSRDGSGGYQETQYF TGTGCCACCAGCAGAGATGGAAGCGGGGGGTACCAAGAGACCCAGTACTTC
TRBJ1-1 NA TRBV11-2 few CASSHTRGNTEAFF TGTGCCAGCAGTCATACCAGGGGAAACACTGAAGCTTTCTTT
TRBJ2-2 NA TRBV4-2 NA CASSLRLVGGELFF TGTGCCAGCAGCCTCCGACTAGTAGGCGGGGAGCTGTTTTTT
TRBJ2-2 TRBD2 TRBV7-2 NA CASSPPGLASGELFF TGTGCCAGCAGCCCTCCGGGACTAGCGTCCGGGGAGCTGTTTTTT
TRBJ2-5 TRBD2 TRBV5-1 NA CASSLGSSGEETQYF TGCGCCAGCAGCTTGGGGTCTAGCGGGGAAGAGACCCAGTACTTC
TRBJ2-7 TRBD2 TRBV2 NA CASSETSGRHEQYF TGTGCCAGCAGTGAGACTAGCGGGAGGCACGAGCAGTACTTC
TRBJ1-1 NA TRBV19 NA CASSSTGNTEAFF TGTGCCAGTAGTTCAACAGGCAACACTGAAGCTTTCTTT
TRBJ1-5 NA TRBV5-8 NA CASSNGEPQHF TGTGCCAGCAGCAACGGGGAGCCCCAGCATTTT
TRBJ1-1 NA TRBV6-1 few CASSSPRGASTEAFF TGTGCCAGCAGCTCCCCTCGGGGGGCGAGCACTGAAGCTTTCTTT
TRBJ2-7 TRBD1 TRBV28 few CASSFLGQGFDEQYF TGTGCCAGCAGTTTCCTGGGACAGGGATTCGACGAGCAGTACTTC
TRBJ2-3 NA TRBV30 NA CAWSLGAGDTQYF TGTGCCTGGAGTTTAGGGGCGGGGGATACGCAGTATTTT